This TCR beta chain was obtained from a study of CD8+ T cells in alopecia areata. Study details: Twice daily, treated patients received 5 to 10 mg of oral tofacitinib. The study's findings and limits: The study also sequences resident alphabeta T cells of normal skin in scalp samples. Patients shared TCRs less clearly than mice did, possibly owing to HLA. In lesional scalp, particularly from alopecia totalis/universalis, clonality was higher than in normal scalp.

The CDR3 loop spans 12 amino acids. V lost 5 bases, J lost 4 bases, and 8 bases lay in between. Germline-derived CDR1 and CDR2 are MNHEY and SMNVEV (reference sequence). Points on this clone: Its antigen is still unknown.

Isolated RNA was reverse transcribed into cDNA used as the sequencing template. The protocol was immunoSEQ multiplex PCR, while the TCRdb copy is restricted to in-frame clones and leaves out a portion. The data hold about 69,000 clones, with roughly 57% observed a single time. The genes are TRBV27 and TRBJ1-1; D is ambiguous. Sequencing used CD8+ T cells sorted from blood, obtained at week 0. The TCR sequence derives from a human donor with alopecia areata. The CDR3, as DNA: TGTGCCAGCAGTCCGGGGAGCACTGAAGCTTTCTTT. Its protein is CASSPGSTEAFF.